Given below is one T cell receptor beta chain in context. This sample is drawn from a study of blood T cell repertoires in COVID-19. Authors' analysis steps: Nucleated cell counts were estimated from reference gene primer amplification. The protocol was immunoSEQ multiplex PCR, while the TCRdb copy is restricted to in-frame clones and leaves out a portion. The DNA gave D and trimming, while V, J and clone size come from that table. The table includes around 500,000 clones, around 89% detected once. Cohorts were based on clinical histories the participants reported. This clonotype was obtained from a woman between 35 and 50 years old who had recovered from COVID-19. What was sequenced was PBMCs or T cells enriched from blood (not recorded which).

The CDR3 nucleotides are TGCGCCAGCAGCTTCCGCGGGACTAGAGGTTCTAGCACAGATACGCAGTATTTT. Encoded protein: CASSFRGTRGSSTDTQYF. The genes are TRBV5-1 and TRBJ2-3; 8 nucleotides line up with TRBD2. The V and J ends lost 2 bases and 0 bases, in that order; junction bases with no gene match: 11. The CDR3 length is 18 residues. CDR1 is SGHRS and CDR2 is YFSETQ in the germline V gene.